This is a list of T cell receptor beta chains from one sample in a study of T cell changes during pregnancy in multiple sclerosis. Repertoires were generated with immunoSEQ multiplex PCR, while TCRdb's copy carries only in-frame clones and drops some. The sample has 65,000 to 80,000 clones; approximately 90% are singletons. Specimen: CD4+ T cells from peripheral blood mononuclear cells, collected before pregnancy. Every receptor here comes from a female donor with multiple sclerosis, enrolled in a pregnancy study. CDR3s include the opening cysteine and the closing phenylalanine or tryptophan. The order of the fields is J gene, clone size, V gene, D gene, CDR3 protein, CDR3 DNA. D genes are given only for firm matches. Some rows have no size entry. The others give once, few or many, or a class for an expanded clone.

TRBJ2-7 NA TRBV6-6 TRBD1 CASSYIGQGVEQYF TGTGCCAGCAGTTACATAGGACAGGGCGTCGAGCAGTACTTC
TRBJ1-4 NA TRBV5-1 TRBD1 CASSLWGQGVEKLFF TGCGCCAGCAGTCTTTGGGGGCAGGGGGTCGAAAAACTGTTTTTT
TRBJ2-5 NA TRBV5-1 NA CASSPLQFDTKTQYF TGCGCCAGCAGCCCTCTACAGTTCGATACGAAAACCCAGTACTTC
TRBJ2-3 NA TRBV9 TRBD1 CASSPRTGELFTDTQYF TGTGCCAGCAGCCCCCGGACAGGAGAGCTTTTCACAGATACGCAGTATTTT
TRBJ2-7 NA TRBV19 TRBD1 CASSPTGKEQYF TGTGCCAGTAGCCCGACAGGGAAGGAGCAGTACTTC
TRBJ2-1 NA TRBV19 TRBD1 CASSIGRGFRDEQFF TGTGCCAGTAGTATCGGCAGGGGGTTTCGGGATGAGCAGTTCTTC
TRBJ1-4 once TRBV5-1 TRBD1 CASSLRTGHEKLFF TGCGCCAGCAGCCTCCGGACAGGGCATGAAAAACTGTTTTTT
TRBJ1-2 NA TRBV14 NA CASSLGLSQGYTF TGTGCCAGCAGCTTGGGACTCTCGCAAGGCTACACCTTC
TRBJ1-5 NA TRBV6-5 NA CASSYVAGQDQPQHF TGTGCCAGCAGTTACGTGGCAGGGCAGGATCAGCCCCAGCATTTT
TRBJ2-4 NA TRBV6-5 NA CASSYSQGGIQYF TGTGCCAGCAGTTACTCGCAGGGAGGCATTCAGTACTTC
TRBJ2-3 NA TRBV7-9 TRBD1 CASTPGQGGADTQYF TGTGCCAGCACCCCTGGACAGGGAGGAGCAGATACGCAGTATTTT
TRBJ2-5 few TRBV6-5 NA CASSSPETQYF TGTGCCAGCAGTTCCCCGGAGACCCAGTACTTC
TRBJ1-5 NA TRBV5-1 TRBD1 CASSTGGNQPQHF TGCGCCAGCAGCACAGGGGGGAATCAGCCCCAGCATTTT
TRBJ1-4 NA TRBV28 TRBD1 CASGVMGRGVEKLFF TGTGCCAGCGGCGTGATGGGCAGGGGGGTAGAAAAACTGTTTTTT
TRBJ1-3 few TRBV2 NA CARAQGGGNTIYF TGTGCCAGAGCTCAGGGCGGAGGAAACACCATATATTTT
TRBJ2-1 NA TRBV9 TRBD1 CASSPRTGANEQFF TGTGCCAGCAGCCCCCGGACAGGGGCCAATGAGCAGTTCTTC
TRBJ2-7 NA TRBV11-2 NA CASPLPWPRETQYF TGTGCCAGTCCCCTGCCCTGGCCGCGAGAGACTCAGTACTTC
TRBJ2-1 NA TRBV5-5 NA CASSSTDSYNEQFF TGTGCCAGCAGCTCGACGGACAGTTACAATGAGCAGTTCTTC
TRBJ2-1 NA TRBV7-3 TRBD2 CASSSVPGLDGYNEQFF TGTGCCAGCAGCTCAGTCCCGGGACTAGATGGCTACAATGAGCAGTTCTTC
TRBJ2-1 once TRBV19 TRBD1 CASSMMTGANEQFF TGTGCCAGTAGTATGATGACAGGGGCCAATGAGCAGTTCTTC
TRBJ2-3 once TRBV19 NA CASHQRTPPYSTDTQYF TGTGCCAGTCATCAACGGACACCCCCCTATAGCACAGATACGCAGTATTTT
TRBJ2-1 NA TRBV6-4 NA CASSDSSQGEQFF TGTGCCAGCAGTGACTCGAGTCAGGGTGAGCAGTTCTTC
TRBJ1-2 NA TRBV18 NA CASSPLDTHGYTF TGTGCCAGCTCACCATTGGACACCCATGGCTACACCTTC
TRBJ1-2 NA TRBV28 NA CASSSSGNGYTF TGTGCCAGCAGTTCATCAGGGAATGGCTACACCTTC
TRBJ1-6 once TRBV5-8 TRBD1 CASSTRDRGRSPLHF TGTGCCAGCAGCACCCGGGACAGGGGAAGGTCACCCCTCCACTTT
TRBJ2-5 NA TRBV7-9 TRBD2 CASSLALAGGYQETQYF TGTGCCAGCAGCTTAGCGTTAGCGGGGGGGTACCAAGAGACCCAGTACTTC
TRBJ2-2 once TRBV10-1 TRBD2 CASSDPSGGNTGELFF TGCGCCAGCAGTGACCCTAGCGGGGGGAACACCGGGGAGCTGTTTTTT
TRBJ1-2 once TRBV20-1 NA CSAKNPGGYTF TGCAGTGCTAAGAACCCAGGAGGCTACACCTTC
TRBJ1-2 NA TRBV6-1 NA CASSDEGNYGYTF TGTGCCAGCAGTGACGAGGGTAACTATGGCTACACCTTC
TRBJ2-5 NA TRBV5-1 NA CASSLVSRGETQYF TGCGCCAGCAGCTTGGTGAGCAGGGGAGAGACCCAGTACTTC
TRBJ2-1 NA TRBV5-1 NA CASSLVVGTGDEQFF TGCGCCAGCAGCTTGGTTGTGGGAACGGGGGATGAGCAGTTCTTC
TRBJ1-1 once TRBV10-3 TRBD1 CAISSTGGNTEAFF TGTGCCATCAGTTCTACAGGGGGCAACACTGAAGCTTTCTTT
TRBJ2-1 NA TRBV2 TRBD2 CASSRSSGSFYEQFF TGTGCCAGCAGTCGTTCTAGCGGGAGTTTCTATGAGCAGTTCTTC
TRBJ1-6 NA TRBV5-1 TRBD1 CASRDRGGSYNSPLHF TGCGCCAGCCGAGACAGGGGGGGCTCCTATAATTCACCCCTCCACTTT
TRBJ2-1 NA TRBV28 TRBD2 CASRLLWSGANEQFF TGTGCCAGCAGACTCCTTTGGAGCGGGGCCAATGAGCAGTTCTTC
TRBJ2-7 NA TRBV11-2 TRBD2 CASSSSGRMSSYEQYF TGTGCCAGCAGCTCTAGCGGGAGGATGAGCTCCTACGAGCAGTACTTC
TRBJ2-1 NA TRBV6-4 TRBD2 CASRGTSGGNEQFF TGTGCCAGCAGGGGGACTAGCGGGGGGAATGAGCAGTTCTTC
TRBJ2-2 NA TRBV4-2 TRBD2 CASSQEGLAVRELFF TGTGCCAGCAGCCAAGAGGGACTAGCGGTCCGGGAGCTGTTTTTT
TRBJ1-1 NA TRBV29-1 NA CSVHRLLATEAFF TGCAGCGTTCACAGGTTATTGGCCACTGAAGCTTTCTTT
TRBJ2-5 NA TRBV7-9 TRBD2 CASSSDSGGTQETQYF TGTGCCAGCAGCTCTGATAGCGGGGGCACCCAAGAGACCCAGTACTTC
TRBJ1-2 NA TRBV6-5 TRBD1 CASGRDRVKYGYTF TGTGCCAGCGGACGGGACAGAGTAAAATATGGCTACACCTTC
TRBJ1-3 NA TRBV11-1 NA CASSLGPETGNTIYF TGTGCCAGCAGCTTAGGTCCAGAAACTGGAAACACCATATATTTT
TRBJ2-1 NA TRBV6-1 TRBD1 CASSDTPGQGSNEQFF TGTGCCAGCAGTGACACTCCGGGACAGGGAAGCAATGAGCAGTTCTTC
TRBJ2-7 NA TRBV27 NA CASSLSYSSYEQYF TGTGCCAGCAGTTTATCTTACAGTTCCTACGAGCAGTACTTC
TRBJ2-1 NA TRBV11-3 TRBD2 CASSLQLAGDNEQFF TGTGCCAGCAGCTTACAACTAGCGGGGGACAATGAGCAGTTCTTC
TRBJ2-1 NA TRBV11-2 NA CASSLERIYNEQFF TGTGCCAGCAGCTTGGAGCGGATCTACAATGAGCAGTTCTTC
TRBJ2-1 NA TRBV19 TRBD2 CASREFAGGYNEQFF TGTGCCAGTAGGGAGTTTGCGGGAGGGTACAATGAGCAGTTCTTC
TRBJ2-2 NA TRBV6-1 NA CASSALHGTLNTGELFF TGTGCCAGCAGTGCCCTTCACGGGACATTGAACACCGGGGAGCTGTTTTTT
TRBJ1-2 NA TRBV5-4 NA CASSARPFKSGYTF TGTGCCAGCAGCGCTAGACCGTTTAAGAGTGGCTACACCTTC
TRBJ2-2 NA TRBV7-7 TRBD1 CASSSGTGEAAGELFF TGTGCCAGCAGCTCGGGGACAGGGGAGGCGGCCGGGGAGCTGTTTTTT
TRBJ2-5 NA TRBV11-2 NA CASSPRDNQETQYF TGTGCCAGCAGTCCCCGGGACAATCAAGAGACCCAGTACTTC
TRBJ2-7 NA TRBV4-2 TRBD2 CASSQEVSSGTPFGQYF TGTGCCAGCAGCCAAGAGGTCAGTAGCGGGACGCCCTTTGGGCAGTACTTC
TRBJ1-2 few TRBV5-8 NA CASSPRTDRYGYTF TGTGCCAGCAGCCCAAGGACAGACCGCTATGGCTACACCTTC
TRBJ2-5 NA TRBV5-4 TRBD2 CASSFGLAQETQYF TGTGCCAGCAGTTTTGGACTAGCCCAAGAGACCCAGTACTTC
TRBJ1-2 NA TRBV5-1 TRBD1 CASSFMAGGVYGYTF TGCGCCAGCAGCTTTATGGCAGGGGGCGTCTATGGCTACACCTTC
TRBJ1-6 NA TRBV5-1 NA CASSGEGSYNSPLHF TGCGCCAGCAGCGGGGAGGGCTCCTATAATTCACCCCTCCACTTT
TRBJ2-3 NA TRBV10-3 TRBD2 CAIARLAGEGDTQYF TGTGCCATTGCCCGACTAGCGGGAGAAGGAGATACGCAGTATTTT
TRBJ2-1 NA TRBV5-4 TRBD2 CASSLSGRARNEQFF TGTGCCAGCAGCTTGAGCGGGAGGGCCCGCAATGAGCAGTTCTTC
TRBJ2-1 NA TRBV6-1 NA CASRMDSSSYNEQFF TGTGCCAGCAGGATGGACTCCAGCTCCTACAATGAGCAGTTCTTC